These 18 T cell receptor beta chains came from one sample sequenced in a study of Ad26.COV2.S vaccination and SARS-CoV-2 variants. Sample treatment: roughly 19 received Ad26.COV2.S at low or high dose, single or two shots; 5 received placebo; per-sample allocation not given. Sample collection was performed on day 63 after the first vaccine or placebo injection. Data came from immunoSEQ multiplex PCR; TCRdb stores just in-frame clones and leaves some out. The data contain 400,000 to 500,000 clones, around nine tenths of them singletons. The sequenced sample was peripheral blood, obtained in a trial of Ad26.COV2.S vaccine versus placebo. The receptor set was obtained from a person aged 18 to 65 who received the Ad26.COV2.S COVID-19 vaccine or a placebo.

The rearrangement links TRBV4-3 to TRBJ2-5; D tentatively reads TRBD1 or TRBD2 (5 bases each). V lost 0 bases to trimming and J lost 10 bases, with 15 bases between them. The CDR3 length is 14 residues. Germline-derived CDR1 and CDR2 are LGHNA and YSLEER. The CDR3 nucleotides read TGCGCCAGCAGCCAAGATCTGGGGCCGAGGGGCCAGTACTTC. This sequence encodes CASSQDLGPRGQYF.

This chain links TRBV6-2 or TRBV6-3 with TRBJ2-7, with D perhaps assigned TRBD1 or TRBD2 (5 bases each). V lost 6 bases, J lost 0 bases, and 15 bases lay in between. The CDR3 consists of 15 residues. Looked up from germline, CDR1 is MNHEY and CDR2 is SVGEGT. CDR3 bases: TGTGCCAGCAGCGAACCCGGGACCACCTCCTACGAGCAGTACTTC. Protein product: CASSEPGTTSYEQYF.

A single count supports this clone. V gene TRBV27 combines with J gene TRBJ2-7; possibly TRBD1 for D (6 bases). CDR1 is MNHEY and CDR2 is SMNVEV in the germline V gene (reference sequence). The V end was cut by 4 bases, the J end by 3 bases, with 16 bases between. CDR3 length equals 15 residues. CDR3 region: CASSSGAGADYEQYF. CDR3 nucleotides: TGTGCCAGCAGTTCAGGCGCAGGGGCAGACTACGAGCAGTACTTC.

The CDR3 DNA reads as TGTGCCAGCAGTCCGTACCGGACTAGCTCCTACGAGCAGTACTTC. This gives the protein CASSPYRTSSYEQYF. V usage is TRBV6-5 and J usage is TRBJ2-7; 7 bases are shared with TRBD2. CDR1 is MNHEY and CDR2 is SVGAGI in the germline V gene. There are 15 residues in the CDR3. With V trimmed by 5 bases and J by 0 bases, 7 bases remained unmatched.

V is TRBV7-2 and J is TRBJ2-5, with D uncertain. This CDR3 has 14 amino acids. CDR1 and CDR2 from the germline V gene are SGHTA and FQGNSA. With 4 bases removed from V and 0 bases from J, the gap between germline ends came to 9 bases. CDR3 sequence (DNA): TGTGCCAGCAGCTCCTTTATTTACCAAGAGACCCAGTACTTC. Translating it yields CASSSFIYQETQYF.

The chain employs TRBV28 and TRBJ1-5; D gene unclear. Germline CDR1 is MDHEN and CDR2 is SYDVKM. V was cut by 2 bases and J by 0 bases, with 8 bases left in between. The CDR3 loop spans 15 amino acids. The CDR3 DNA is TGTGCCAGCAGTTTAATGCAGTATAGCAATCAGCCCCAGCATTTT. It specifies CASSLMQYSNQPQHF.

CDR3 coding DNA: TGCGCCAGCAGCCACCGGGACAGACAAGAGACCCAGTACTTC. Translated, it gives CASSHRDRQETQYF. The V call is TRBV4-1, the J call TRBJ2-5; TRBD1 aligns across 7 bases. Germline V gene sequence: CDR1 MGHRA, CDR2 YSYEKL. The CDR3 runs to 14 residues. With 3 bases clipped from V and 2 bases from J, the junction kept 3 bases outside the gene matches.

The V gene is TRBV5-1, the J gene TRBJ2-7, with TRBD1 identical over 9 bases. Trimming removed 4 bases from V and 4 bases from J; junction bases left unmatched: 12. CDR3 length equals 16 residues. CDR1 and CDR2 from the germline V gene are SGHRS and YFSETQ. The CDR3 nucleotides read TGCGCCAGCAGCCCCGGGACAGGGCGGGTAATATACGAGCAGTACTTC. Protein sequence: CASSPGTGRVIYEQYF.

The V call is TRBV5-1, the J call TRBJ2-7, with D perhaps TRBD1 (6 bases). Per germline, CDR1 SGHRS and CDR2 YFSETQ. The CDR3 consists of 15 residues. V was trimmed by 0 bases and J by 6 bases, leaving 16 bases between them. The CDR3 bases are TGCGCCAGCAGCTTGGCCCCGGCAGGGGACCGCGAGCAGTACTTC. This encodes CASSLAPAGDREQYF.

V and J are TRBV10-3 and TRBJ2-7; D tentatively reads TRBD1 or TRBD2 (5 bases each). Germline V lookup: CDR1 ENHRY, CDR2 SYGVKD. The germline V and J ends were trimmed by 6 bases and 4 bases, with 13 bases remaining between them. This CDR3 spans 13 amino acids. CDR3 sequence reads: CAIRQGPEYEQYF. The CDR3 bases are TGTGCCATCAGGCAGGGACCAGAGTACGAGCAGTACTTC.

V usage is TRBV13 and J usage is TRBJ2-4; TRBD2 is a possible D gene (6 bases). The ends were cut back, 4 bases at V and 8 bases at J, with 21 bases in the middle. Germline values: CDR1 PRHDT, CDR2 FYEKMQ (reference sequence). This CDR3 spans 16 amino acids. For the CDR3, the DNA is TGTGCCAGCAGCTCTAGCCGGCGGGGAGGAGGGGACATTCAGTACTTC. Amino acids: CASSSSRRGGGDIQYF.

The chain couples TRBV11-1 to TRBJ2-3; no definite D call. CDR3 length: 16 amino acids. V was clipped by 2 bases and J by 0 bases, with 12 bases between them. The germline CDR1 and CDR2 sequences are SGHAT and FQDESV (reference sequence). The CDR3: CASSLIDPSSTDTQYF. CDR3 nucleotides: TGTGCCAGCAGCTTAATCGATCCCTCCAGCACAGATACGCAGTATTTT.

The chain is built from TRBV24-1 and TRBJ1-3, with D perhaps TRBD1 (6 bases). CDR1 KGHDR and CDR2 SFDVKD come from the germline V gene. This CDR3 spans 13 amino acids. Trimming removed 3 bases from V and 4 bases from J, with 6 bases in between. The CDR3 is CATSDDRGNTIYF. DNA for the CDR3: TGTGCCACCAGTGATGACAGGGGAAACACCATATATTTT.

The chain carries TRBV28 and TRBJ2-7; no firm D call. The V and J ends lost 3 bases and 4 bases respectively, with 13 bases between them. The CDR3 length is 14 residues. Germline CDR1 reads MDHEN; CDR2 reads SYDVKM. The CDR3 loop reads CASSFKGRRYEQYF. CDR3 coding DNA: TGTGCCAGCAGTTTCAAGGGCAGACGATACGAGCAGTACTTC. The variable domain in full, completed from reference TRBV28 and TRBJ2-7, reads DVKVTQSSRYLVKRTGEKVFLECVQDMDHENMFWYRQDPGLGLRLIYFSYDVKMKEKGDIPEGYSVSREKKERFSLILESASTNQTSMYLCASSFKGRRYEQYFGPGTRLTVT.

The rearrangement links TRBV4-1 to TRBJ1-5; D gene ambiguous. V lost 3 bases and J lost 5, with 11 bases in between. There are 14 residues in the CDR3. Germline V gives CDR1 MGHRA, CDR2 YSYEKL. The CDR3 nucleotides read TGCGCCAGCAGCCAGCCCTGGGGAGATCAGCCCCAGCATTTT. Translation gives CASSQPWGDQPQHF.

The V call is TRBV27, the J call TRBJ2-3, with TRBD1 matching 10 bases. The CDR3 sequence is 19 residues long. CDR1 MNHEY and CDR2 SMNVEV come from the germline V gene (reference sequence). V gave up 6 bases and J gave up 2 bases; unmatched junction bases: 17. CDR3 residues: CASSFFPRPGQGFTDTQYF. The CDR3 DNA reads TGTGCCAGCAGCTTTTTCCCGAGACCGGGACAGGGGTTCACAGATACGCAGTATTTT.

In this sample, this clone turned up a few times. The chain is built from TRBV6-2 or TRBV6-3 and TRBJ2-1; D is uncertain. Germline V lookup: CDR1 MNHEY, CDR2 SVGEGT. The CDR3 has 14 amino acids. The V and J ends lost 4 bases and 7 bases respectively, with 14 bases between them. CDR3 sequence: CASSSGRGQNEQFF. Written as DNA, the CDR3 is TGTGCCAGCAGTTCAGGACGCGGTCAAAATGAGCAGTTCTTC.

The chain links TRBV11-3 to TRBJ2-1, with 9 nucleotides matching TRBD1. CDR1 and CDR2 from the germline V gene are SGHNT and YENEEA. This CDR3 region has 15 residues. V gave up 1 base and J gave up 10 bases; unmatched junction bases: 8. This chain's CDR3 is CASSLGPGTGPEQFF. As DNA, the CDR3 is TGTGCCAGCAGCTTAGGCCCCGGGACAGGGCCCGAGCAGTTCTTC.